This T cell receptor (beta chain) was recovered during a study of Ad26.COV2.S vaccination and SARS-CoV-2 variants. Study overall: Administration of Ad26.COV2.S was intramuscular, either once or twice 56 days apart.

A note on this clone: What it recognizes is unknown.

The treatment here: some 19 received Ad26.COV2.S at low or high dose, single or two shots; 5 received placebo; per-sample allocation not given. Repertoires come from day 63 after the first vaccine or placebo injection. Profiled with immunoSEQ multiplex PCR; TCRdb holds only in-frame clones, not every one. Here the sample spans about 350,000 clones, approximately 84% being singletons. Findings and caveats of the study: After vaccination, substantial breadth of spike-specific CD8+ and CD4+ responses was reported. Total responses of T cells may have been underestimated by the analyses of TCR breadth and depth. Vaccinees displayed broader spike-specific TCR repertoires than placebo recipients.

The CDR3 has 13 residues. V was clipped by 6 bases and J by 3 bases, with 11 bases between them. Germline V CDR1 and CDR2: LNHDA, SQIVND (reference sequence). J is TRBJ1-2 and V is TRBV19; no clear D. This receptor was obtained from a person between 18 and 65 years old who received the Ad26.COV2.S COVID-19 vaccine or a placebo. The starting material was peripheral blood, obtained in a trial of Ad26.COV2.S vaccine versus placebo. The DNA of the CDR3 is TGTGCCAGTAGCCTTTTTACGGACTATGGCTACACCTTC. This encodes CASSLFTDYGYTF.